This is a list of T cell receptor beta chains from one sample in a study of OX40 agonist ivuxolimab in advanced cancers. The repertoire was sequenced with immunoSEQ multiplex PCR; TCRdb's copy has only in-frame clones and lacks some. Of roughly 73,000 clones listed, almost 90% are singletons. Sequencing used CD4+ or CD8+ T cells sorted from blood, obtained in a trial of the OX40 agonist ivuxolimab. The receptors were sampled from an adult with an advanced solid tumor such as melanoma, head and neck, liver or kidney cancer. Each CDR3 is given with its conserved first and last residue.

j_gene: TRBJ2-5
v_gene: TRBV10-2
CDR3aa: CASSLAGGGETQYF

j_gene: TRBJ2-5
v_gene: TRBV30
CDR3aa: CAWSEEGREETQYF

j_gene: TRBJ2-1
v_gene: TRBV5-1
CDR3aa: CASSLATTGGNEQFF

j_gene: TRBJ1-1
v_gene: TRBV11-3
CDR3aa: CASSLEVFEAAGRNTEAFF

j_gene: TRBJ1-1
v_gene: TRBV7-9
CDR3aa: CASSDSGLFSENTEAFF

j_gene: TRBJ2-2
v_gene: TRBV30
CDR3aa: CAWADWNTGELFF

j_gene: TRBJ1-1
v_gene: TRBV7-8
CDR3aa: CASGQGGRTEAFF

j_gene: TRBJ2-3
v_gene: TRBV29-1
CDR3aa: CSVAPKAAGGTDTQYF

j_gene: TRBJ1-1
v_gene: TRBV7-3
CDR3aa: CASSLWGIGEAFF

j_gene: TRBJ1-5
v_gene: TRBV19
CDR3aa: CASRQTGSNQPQHF